The 5 T cell receptor beta chains below were found in one sample sequenced in a study of metastatic and nonmetastatic thyroid tumors. All patients were untreated before thyroid surgery. MiXCR re-clonotyped the PCR reads for TCRdb. In the table there are about 6,100 clones, around a third of which are singletons. The sequencing input was adjacent normal tissue. The receptors here all came from a male donor with papillary thyroid cancer or a benign thyroid nodule (not recorded which). Some clones in this sample may be carry-over from other donors' samples.

CDR3 DNA: TGTGCCAGTAAGGGTAGCGGGAGGTACAATGAGCAGTTCTTC. It codes for CASKGSGRYNEQFF. V and J are TRBV19 and TRBJ2-1; 10 nucleotides line up with TRBD2. The CDR3 loop spans 14 amino acids. Germline V CDR1 and CDR2: LNHDA, SQIVND (reference sequence). V shed 7 bases and J 4 bases; nucleotides not matched to a gene: 4.

The J gene is TRBJ1-5, the V gene TRBV6-1; D is ambiguous. CDR1 and CDR2 from the germline V gene are MNHNS and SASEGT. The CDR3 is 14 amino acids. With 4 bases removed from V and 5 bases from J, the gap between germline ends came to 12 bases. CDR3 loop: CASSVRGLDQPQHF. DNA of the CDR3: TGTGCCAGCAGTGTTCGAGGGCTCGATCAGCCCCAGCATTTT.

This clone was recorded a few times. The V and J genes are TRBV6-1 and TRBJ2-1, with TRBD1 matching over 8 bases. Germline V CDR1 and CDR2: MNHNS, SASEGT. The V and J ends lost 5 bases and 9 bases, in that order; junction bases with no gene match: 9. CDR3 length equals 14 residues. CDR3 nucleotides: TGTGCCAGCAGTATCGGACAGGGATCGGGTGAGCAGTTCTTC. It is translated as CASSIGQGSGEQFF.

This clone was found once. This chain links TRBV7-9 with TRBJ2-5; D remains ambiguous. Germline CDR1 and CDR2: SEHNR and FQNEAQ (reference sequence). CDR3 size: 13 residues. The V and J ends lost 5 bases and 0 bases respectively, with 7 bases between them. In DNA, the CDR3 is TGTGCCAGCAGCCCGACCTACCAAGAGACCCAGTACTTC. This encodes CASSPTYQETQYF.

As concerns this clone: One end of the junction fails to match germline, which may point to a read error. V usage is TRBV6-1 and J usage is TRBJ2-7, with 11 bases identical to TRBD2. CDR3 length: 14 amino acids. CDR1 and CDR2 from the germline V gene are MNHNS and SASEGT. CDR3 sequence (DNA): TGTGCCAGCAGTGAGGGACTAGCGGCTTACGATCAGTACTTC. Encoded protein: CASSEGLAAYDQYF.